This entry describes one TCR beta chain. The antigen remains undetermined. The lymph nodes were axillary draining lymph nodes from breast cancer patients. The data belong to a study of breast tumors, draining lymph nodes, adjacent tissues. Study results and caveats: Tumor repertoires ranked between lymph nodes and nontumor tissue in diversity, with V and J gene preferences.

TCRdb reprocessed the multiplex PCR reads via MiXCR and lists one record per CDR3 protein. The sample includes some 130,000 distinct CDR3 sequences, roughly 21% of them seen just once. Material: axillary lymph node tissue. This clonotype was obtained from a female donor with breast cancer. Some clones in this sample may be carry-over from other donors' samples.

The CDR3 loop reads CASVQGVGNTEAFF. CDR3 nucleotide sequence: TGCGCCAGCGTTCAAGGGGTGGGGAACACTGAAGCTTTCTTT. The chain joins TRBV5-1 to TRBJ1-1, with D possibly matching TRBD1 (5 bases). Trimming removed 7 bases at V and 1 base at J, with 14 bases between. The CDR3 is 14 amino acids. CDR1 is SGHRS and CDR2 is YFSETQ in the germline V gene.